Many counts were recorded for the clone carrying this TCR beta chain. Its antigen is unknown. In TCRdb, the 5' RACE reads were re-called with MiXCR into one record per CDR3 protein. The repertoire has a few hundred thousand distinct CDR3 sequences, about 3.7% of them found once; the top ten carry 19%. This sample was taken from a study of T cells after yellow fever vaccination. Broader study findings: Abundant clonotypes from the bulk population could get into FACS-sorted repertoires as contaminants.

Germline V gene lookup returns CDR1 WSHSY and CDR2 SAAADI. V dropped 0 bases and J dropped 5 bases, with 8 bases sitting between them. The CDR3 extends over 14 amino acids. The specimen comprised PBMCs, sampled 15 days after the yellow fever booster vaccination. This TCR was recovered from a man aged 18 to 30 who received the YFV17D yellow fever vaccine. The chain recombines TRBV10-2 with TRBJ1-5, with D hard to call. DNA for the CDR3: TGCGCCAGCAGTGAGTCGCATAGGGATCAGCCCCAGCATTTT. Translating it yields CASSESHRDQPQHF.